This T cell receptor (beta chain) is drawn from a study of post-analysis software for immune sequencing data. Overall study results and limits: Those with multiple sclerosis, the patient group, showed significantly lower normalized Chao1 diversity than controls. Patients carried 4 or 5 TRBV segments more frequently than controls did, and TRBV5-6, TRBV5-1 and TRBV20-1 were among them.

Libraries were made from TCR beta cDNA, and they carried unique molecular identifiers. In TCRdb, the PCR reads were re-called with MiXCR into one record per CDR3 protein. This sample has approximately 660,000 distinct CDR3 sequences, with around 60% found just once. There are 12 residues in the CDR3. V was cut by 0 bases and J by 3 bases, with 5 bases left in between. Germline assignment: CDR1 DFQATT and CDR2 SNEGSKA (reference sequence). With regard to this clonotype: Antigen specificity is unknown.

The origin of this receptor is a girl aged 2 to 9 with multiple sclerosis. The V and J genes are TRBV20-1 and TRBJ1-1; D unresolved. The specimen sequenced was blood. CDR3 sequence: CSAREADTEAFF. The CDR3, as DNA: TGCAGTGCTAGAGAGGCGGACACTGAAGCTTTCTTT.